Shown below are 32 T cell receptor beta chains from a single sample sequenced in a study of blood T cell repertoires in COVID-19. The table came from immunoSEQ multiplex PCR; TCRdb's copy has only in-frame clones and leaves some out. The top ten hold roughly 0.72% of the sample, which has approximately 470,000 clones, roughly 87% seen once. Material for sequencing was PBMCs or T cells enriched from blood (not recorded which). These TCRs come from a woman under 30 who had recovered from COVID-19.

The V gene is TRBV7-8, the J gene TRBJ2-2; 10 bases are shared with TRBD2. J lost 1 base, V lost 1 base, and 9 bases had no gene match. The CDR3 has 19 residues. CDR1 and CDR2 (germline): SGHVS, FQNEAQ. Written as DNA, the CDR3 is TGTGCCAGCAGCTTAGGTGGGCTAGCGGGGGTCTTGAACACCGGGGAGCTGTTTTTT. Translating gives CASSLGGLAGVLNTGELFF.

The table lists this clone with a few counts. V is TRBV5-1 and J is TRBJ1-1; 8 bases line up with TRBD1. The germline gives CDR1 SGHRS, CDR2 YFSETQ. The V gene end was trimmed by 7 bases and the J gene end by 5 bases; junction bases not matched to a gene: 4. The CDR3 runs to 12 residues. The CDR3 DNA sequence: TGCGCCAGCGGACAGGGAAATACTGAAGCTTTCTTT. It yields the protein CASGQGNTEAFF.

The chain is built from TRBV12-3 or TRBV12-4 and TRBJ1-1; D is unresolved. V shed 6 bases and J shed 10 bases, with 18 bases lying between them. The CDR3 is made up of 13 amino acids. CDR3 loop: CASRKENRRRAFF. In nucleotides, the CDR3 is TGTGCCAGCAGGAAAGAAAACAGAAGAAGAGCTTTCTTT.

The CDR3, as DNA: TGTGCCAGCAGTTACTCGACTGGGGAGGGAGATACGCAGTATTTT. The encoded protein is CASSYSTGEGDTQYF. V usage is TRBV6-2 or TRBV6-3 and J usage is TRBJ2-3, with TRBD2 identical over 7 bases. This CDR3 comprises 15 residues. V lost 0 bases to trimming and J lost 5 bases; unmatched junction nucleotides: 5. Germline CDR1 and CDR2: MNHEY and SVGEGT.

The chain employs TRBV7-9 and TRBJ2-5, with D maybe TRBD2 (6 bases). Trimming cost V 5 bases and J 9 bases, with 13 bases left between them. This CDR3 is 12 amino acids long. Per the germline V gene, CDR1 is SEHNR and CDR2 is FQNEAQ (reference sequence). The CDR3 DNA follows: TGTGCCAGCAGCCCGGGGGTAAGGGCCCAGTACTTC. Residues: CASSPGVRAQYF.

This chain connects TRBV18 to TRBJ1-1; a weak D match, TRBD1 (5 bases). Trimming removed 4 bases from V and 11 bases from J, with 11 bases in between. Germline V CDR1 and CDR2: KGHSH, LQKENI. This CDR3 spans 11 amino acids. The CDR3 here is CASSQREGAFF. CDR3 in DNA: TGTGCCAGCTCACAGCGGGAGGGGGCTTTCTTT.

The rearrangement joins TRBV28 to TRBJ2-7; D not resolved. The CDR3 consists of 13 residues. Germline V lookup: CDR1 MDHEN, CDR2 SYDVKM. V lost 3 bases, J lost 6 bases, and 12 bases lay in between. CDR3 sequence: CASSFPSGFEQYF. CDR3 nucleotide sequence: TGTGCCAGCAGTTTCCCATCGGGTTTCGAGCAGTACTTC.

The chain employs TRBV6-5 and TRBJ2-7; 9 bases fit TRBD1. The CDR3 runs 13 residues. V shed 11 bases, J shed 2 bases, and the junction held 7 bases outside the gene matches. Germline V gene sequence: CDR1 MNHEY, CDR2 SVGAGI. CDR3 sequence (DNA): TGTGCCGGGGGGGACAGGGCGACCTACGAGCAGTACTTC. Its protein product is CAGGDRATYEQYF.

The chain is built from TRBV10-3 and TRBJ2-7; 11 bases fit TRBD1. The V gene's germline CDR1 is ENHRY and CDR2 SYGVKD. This CDR3 region has 16 residues. The J segment lost 3 bases and the V segment lost 3 bases, leaving 7 bases of the junction unmatched. The CDR3: CAISDPDRGLIYEQYF. CDR3 nucleotide sequence: TGTGCCATCAGTGACCCGGACAGGGGGCTCATCTACGAGCAGTACTTC.

The J gene is TRBJ1-3, the V gene TRBV10-3; D uncertain. CDR3 length equals 16 residues. Germline V lookup: CDR1 ENHRY, CDR2 SYGVKD. V was pared by 3 bases and J by 0 bases, with 12 bases between. The CDR3 loop reads CAISDPWSSSGNTIYF. The DNA of the CDR3 is TGTGCCATCAGTGACCCCTGGAGTAGCTCTGGAAACACCATATATTTT.

On this clone: The same CDR3 can be traced to other DNA sequences in this sample. In DNA, the CDR3 is TGTGCCAGCAGGCGGGAGACCCAGTACTTC. Its protein product is CASRRETQYF. The rearrangement uses TRBV2 and TRBJ2-5; D unclear. Germline loops: CDR1 SNHLY, CDR2 FYNNEI. The germline V and J ends were trimmed by 6 bases and 5 bases, with 4 bases remaining between them. The CDR3 consists of 10 residues. Together with reference TRBV2 and TRBJ2-5, the CDR3 gives the full variable domain: EPEVTQTPSHQVTQMGQEVILRCVPISNHLYFYWYRQILGQKVEFLVSFYNNEISEKSEIFDDQFSVERPDGSNFTLKIRSTKLEDSAMYFCASRRETQYFGPGTRLLVL.

The gene calls are TRBV7-3 and TRBJ2-3; 12 nucleotides align to TRBD2. The CDR3 sequence is 17 residues long. The V gene end was trimmed by 5 bases and the J gene end by 6 bases; junction bases not matched to a gene: 12. Germline V gene lookup returns CDR1 SGHTA and CDR2 FQGTGA. CDR3 protein: CASSPYGGLAGSDTQYF. As DNA, the CDR3 is TGTGCCAGCAGCCCCTATGGAGGACTAGCGGGGTCGGATACGCAGTATTTT.

This rearrangement joins TRBV7-9 to TRBJ2-3; 9 bases agree with TRBD2. Germline V lookup: CDR1 SEHNR, CDR2 FQNEAQ (reference sequence). The CDR3 has 15 amino acids. With V trimmed by 3 bases and J by 4 bases, 5 bases remained unmatched. The CDR3 coding sequence is TGTGCCAGCAGCTTTCGCGGGGGGGCCCCAGATACGCAGTATTTT. Translating it yields CASSFRGGAPDTQYF.

The chain employs TRBV7-2 and TRBJ2-7; 8 nucleotides align to TRBD2. Per germline, CDR1 SGHTA and CDR2 FQGNSA. V lost 1 base to trimming and J lost 2 bases; unmatched junction nucleotides: 10. The CDR3 contains 17 residues. CDR3 coding DNA: TGTGCCAGCAGCTTAGTGTCCGGGGGGGGCGGACCCTACGAGCAGTACTTC. This codes for CASSLVSGGGGPYEQYF.

This chain connects TRBV19 to TRBJ1-6; 8 bases fit TRBD1. After removal of 7 bases from V and 10 bases from J, the junction contained 6 bases not matched to a gene. Germline V gives CDR1 LNHDA, CDR2 SQIVND (reference sequence). The CDR3 is 13 residues long. The CDR3 DNA is TGTGCCAGTACCACAGGGGGAGGGTCACCCCTCCACTTT. Residues: CASTTGGGSPLHF.

This chain links TRBV5-5 with TRBJ2-1; D is unclear. This CDR3 is built from 14 residues. V shed 0 bases and J shed 0 bases, with 4 bases lying between them. The germline gives CDR1 SGHKS, CDR2 YYEKEE (reference sequence). CDR3 sequence (DNA): TGTGCCAGCAGCTTGGCGAGCTCCTACAATGAGCAGTTCTTC. It encodes CASSLASSYNEQFF.

This rearrangement joins TRBV18 to TRBJ1-4; TRBD1 is a possible D gene (6 bases). Germline V gene data show CDR1 as KGHSH and CDR2 as LQKENI. Trimming removed 3 bases from V and 2 bases from J, with 16 bases in between. This CDR3 has 17 residues. The CDR3 nucleotides are TGTGCCAGCTCACCGGCGGGGGGCATGGGGACTAATGAAAAACTGTTTTTT. Translated, it gives CASSPAGGMGTNEKLFF.

V and J are TRBV18 and TRBJ1-3; D might be TRBD1 (5 bases). The CDR3 extends over 13 amino acids. In germline, CDR1 is KGHSH, CDR2 LQKENI. Trimming cost V 4 bases and J 7 bases, with 11 bases left between them. The CDR3 sequence is CASSHRGGNTIYF. As DNA, the CDR3 is TGTGCCAGCTCACACCGCGGGGGGAACACCATATATTTT.

J is TRBJ2-7 and V is TRBV30; TRBD1 matches at 8 bases. From germline, CDR1 is GTSNPN and CDR2 SVGIG (reference sequence). CDR3 length: 14 residues. V trimming: 5 bases; J trimming: 0 bases; junction bases outside the gene matches: 6. Here the CDR3 reads CAWGTGTGSYEQYF. CDR3 DNA: TGTGCCTGGGGCACCGGGACAGGCTCCTACGAGCAGTACTTC.

The J gene is TRBJ1-4, the V gene TRBV7-9; possible D gene TRBD1, 6 bases. Germline CDR1 reads SEHNR; CDR2 reads FQNEAQ (reference sequence). Trimming pared 5 bases from V and 8 bases from J, leaving 15 bases between. This CDR3 has 14 amino acids. The CDR3 region has the DNA TGTGCCAGCAGCCGAGGGGGAGAGTTGGAAAAACTGTTTTTT. It is translated as CASSRGGELEKLFF.

The rearrangement joins TRBV5-4 to TRBJ1-6; D unclear. Looked up from germline, CDR1 is SGHNT and CDR2 is YYREEE (reference sequence). Trimming took 3 bases from V and 9 from J, leaving 13 bases between them. The CDR3 totals 14 residues. This CDR3 reads CASSSGDLRSPLHF. The CDR3 nucleotides read TGTGCCAGCAGCTCCGGAGATTTGCGTTCACCCCTCCACTTT.

A note on this clone: This sample also contains other DNA sequences that code for the same CDR3. The V gene is TRBV12-5, the J gene TRBJ2-5; TRBD2 might be the D (6 bases). This CDR3 contains 13 residues. Germline V gene data show CDR1 as LGHNT and CDR2 as FRNRAP. V was clipped by 3 bases and J by 3 bases, with 8 bases between them. The CDR3 is CASGLSGEETQYF. The CDR3 nucleotides are TGTGCTAGTGGTTTATCGGGGGAAGAGACCCAGTACTTC.

The chain joins TRBV18 to TRBJ1-1; D gene ambiguous. The V end lost 4 bases, the J end lost 1 base, and 10 bases lay between the germline ends. Germline CDR1 is KGHSH and CDR2 is LQKENI. The CDR3 covers 14 residues. The CDR3 region is CASSREGPNTEAFF. The DNA of the CDR3 is TGTGCCAGCTCACGGGAGGGTCCGAACACTGAAGCTTTCTTT.

As regards this clone: The same CDR3 also results from other DNA sequences found in this sample. The rearrangement links TRBV5-6 to TRBJ1-1; D may be TRBD1 (6 bases). V was shortened by 0 bases and J by 3 bases, with 9 bases between the two germline ends. Germline-derived CDR1 and CDR2 are SGHDT and YYEEEE. The CDR3 has 14 residues. The CDR3 here is CASSLAGVDTEAFF. The DNA of the CDR3 is TGTGCCAGCAGCTTGGCAGGGGTGGACACTGAAGCTTTCTTT.

The chain carries TRBV5-5 and TRBJ2-1; D is possibly TRBD2 (7 bases). Trimming cost V 7 bases and J 10 bases, with 18 bases left between them. This CDR3 is 13 amino acids long. CDR1 and CDR2 (germline): SGHKS, YYEKEE (reference sequence). The CDR3 region has the DNA TGTGCCAGCGATGGAGGCGGGGGCAGGGAGCAGTTCTTC. It codes for CASDGGGGREQFF.

The chain couples TRBV10-1 to TRBJ2-1; D is unresolved. Germline V lookup: CDR1 WNHNN, CDR2 SYGVQD (reference sequence). The V gene lost 6 bases and the J gene lost 0 bases, with 9 bases spanning the gap. The CDR3 sequence is 14 residues long. The CDR3 DNA sequence: TGCGCCAGCAGCTCGCTGAGCTCCTACAATGAGCAGTTCTTC. This gives the protein CASSSLSSYNEQFF.

The J gene is TRBJ2-1, the V gene TRBV5-1, with D possibly matching TRBD2 (6 bases). This CDR3 spans 14 amino acids. The V gene's germline CDR1 is SGHRS and CDR2 YFSETQ. Deletions cut 7 bases from V and 4 bases from J, with 15 bases between. This chain's CDR3 is CASATGGGYNEQFF. The CDR3 DNA sequence: TGCGCCAGCGCTACCGGTGGGGGGTACAATGAGCAGTTCTTC.

Ten or more counts support this clone. The chain carries TRBV5-5 and TRBJ1-6; D remains ambiguous. This CDR3 comprises 14 residues. V lost 1 base and J 6 bases, leaving 8 bases between the germline ends. Germline V CDR1 and CDR2: SGHKS, YYEKEE (reference sequence). The CDR3 spells CASSLLAFNSPLHF. The CDR3 DNA reads TGTGCCAGCAGCTTGTTGGCTTTTAATTCACCCCTCCACTTT.

This clone came up once. The chain links TRBV21-1 to TRBJ2-3; TRBD1, the table's D call, was not compared with the DNA. TRBV21-1 is a pseudogene segment. The CDR3 has 16 amino acids. In nucleotides, the CDR3 is TGTGCCAGCAGCAAAGGTCCAGGGGGTCTTGCAGATACGCAGTATTTT. Translating gives CASSKGPGGLADTQYF.

V and J are TRBV5-1 and TRBJ1-4; D gene unclear. Germline V lookup: CDR1 SGHRS, CDR2 YFSETQ. This CDR3 region has 14 residues. With 1 base removed from V and 8 bases from J, the gap between germline ends came to 12 bases. CDR3: CASSLKPSGEKLFF. As DNA, the CDR3 is TGCGCCAGCAGCTTGAAACCCAGCGGGGAAAAACTGTTTTTT.

The chain links TRBV5-4 to TRBJ2-5; maybe TRBD2 (7 bases). The CDR3 runs 16 residues. Germline-derived CDR1 and CDR2 are SGHNT and YYREEE (reference sequence). V lost 2 bases to trimming and J lost 5 bases, with 19 bases between them. In DNA, the CDR3 is TGTGCCAGCAGCTTACCCGGGGGGCCTGGGGGGGAGACCCAGTACTTC. Residues: CASSLPGGPGGETQYF.

The chain is built from TRBV5-4 and TRBJ2-3; no firm D call. Germline assignment: CDR1 SGHNT and CDR2 YYREEE (reference sequence). With 5 bases removed from V and 0 bases from J, the gap between germline ends came to 7 bases. CDR3 size: 13 residues. This CDR3 reads CASRGASTDTQYF. CDR3 DNA sequence: TGTGCCAGCAGGGGCGCTAGCACAGATACGCAGTATTTT.